These 30 T cell receptor beta chains share one sample of origin, sequenced in a study of T cell responses to AZD1222 COVID-19 vaccine. Profiled with immunoSEQ multiplex PCR; TCRdb holds only in-frame clones, not every one. The repertoire holds tens of thousands of clones, with approximately 90% as singletons. Here the sequenced sample was peripheral blood, taken 28 days after the second AZD1222 dose. These receptors were collected from an adult who received the AZD1222 COVID-19 vaccine.

This rearrangement joins TRBV29-1 to TRBJ1-2; D is ambiguous. The CDR3 spans 14 residues. Trimming took 1 base from V and 6 from J, leaving 15 bases between them. Germline assignment: CDR1 SQVTM and CDR2 ANQGSEA. CDR3 amino acids: CSVEGGLARNGYTF. The CDR3 bases are TGCAGCGTTGAAGGAGGACTGGCCCGCAATGGCTACACCTTC.

This clone was observed a few times. The CDR3 reads CASSVSGQGRGNTEAFF. Here the CDR3 DNA reads TGTGCCAGTAGTGTCTCTGGGCAGGGCAGGGGGAACACTGAAGCTTTCTTT. The gene calls are TRBV19 and TRBJ1-1, with D possibly TRBD1 on 6 matching bases. This CDR3 has 17 amino acids. Germline V lookup: CDR1 LNHDA, CDR2 SQIVND (reference sequence). Trimming cost V 5 bases and J 1 base, with 20 bases left between them.

The rearrangement joins TRBV10-3 to TRBJ2-5; 8 nucleotides agree with TRBD2. The CDR3 length is 17 residues. The junction had 9 bases not matched to a gene; V was cut back by 2 bases and J by 1 base. The germline gives CDR1 ENHRY, CDR2 SYGVKD. Written as DNA, the CDR3 is TGTGCCATCAGTGAGCAAGCGGGGGTAGCGGTCCAAGAGACCCAGTACTTC. This encodes CAISEQAGVAVQETQYF.

The chain combines TRBV7-2 with TRBJ2-7; TRBD1 matches at 7 bases. V trimming: 5 bases; J trimming: 4 bases; junction bases outside the gene matches: 5. Germline V gene lookup returns CDR1 SGHTA and CDR2 FQGNSA. This CDR3 region has 13 residues. The CDR3 sequence: CASSGPGGYEQYF. As DNA, the CDR3 is TGTGCCAGCAGCGGACCAGGGGGATACGAGCAGTACTTC.

This rearrangement joins TRBV6-5 to TRBJ1-3; D call uncertain. The V gene's germline CDR1 is MNHEY and CDR2 SVGAGI. Trimming stripped 5 bases from V and 0 bases from J, with 8 bases between. The CDR3 has 14 amino acids. CDR3 region: CASSPQISGNTIYF. The CDR3 DNA is TGTGCCAGCAGTCCCCAGATCTCTGGAAACACCATATATTTT.

The rearrangement uses TRBV7-3 and TRBJ2-7, with D perhaps TRBD1 or TRBD2 (6 bases each). The V gene lost 5 bases and the J gene lost 6 bases, with 17 bases spanning the gap. This CDR3 has 14 amino acids. Looked up from germline, CDR1 is SGHTA and CDR2 is FQGTGA. Here the CDR3 reads CASSPSGVGGEQYF. CDR3 DNA sequence: TGTGCCAGCAGCCCATCGGGGGTAGGGGGCGAGCAGTACTTC.

Comment on this clone: Germline is not matched at one junction end, which may reflect a read error. The J gene is TRBJ1-5, the V gene TRBV6-6; D unresolved. CDR1 and CDR2 (germline): MNHNY, SVGAGI (reference sequence). The CDR3 runs to 15 residues. In nucleotides, the CDR3 is TGTGCCTGCAGAAATCTACCGGTAGGCAATCAGCCCCAGCATTTT. It encodes CACRNLPVGNQPQHF.

This clone was detected once. The J gene is TRBJ2-5, the V gene TRBV19; D perhaps matches TRBD1 (6 bases). Germline CDR1 reads LNHDA; CDR2 reads SQIVND (reference sequence). Trimming removed 5 bases from V and 1 base from J, with 8 bases in between. This CDR3 has 13 residues. CDR3 region: CASSPRGQETQYF. CDR3 DNA: TGTGCCAGTAGTCCCAGGGGCCAAGAGACCCAGTACTTC.

The V and J genes are TRBV3-1 (or the pseudogene TRBV3-2) and TRBJ2-7; 8 bases agree with TRBD1. This CDR3 is 15 amino acids long. Germline V lookup: CDR1 LGHDT, CDR2 YNNKEL (reference sequence). The V segment lost 0 bases and the J segment 4 bases; nucleotides outside the gene matches: 5. The CDR3 loop reads CASSQDRTGKYEQYF. The DNA of the CDR3 is TGTGCCAGCAGCCAAGATCGGACAGGGAAGTACGAGCAGTACTTC.

The rearrangement links TRBV9 to TRBJ1-1; D unresolved. CDR1 is SGDLS, CDR2 YYNGEE, per germline. The CDR3 runs 14 residues. Trimming removed 4 bases at V and 0 bases at J, with 10 bases between. The CDR3 reads CASSPTNLNTEAFF. In nucleotides, the CDR3 is TGTGCCAGCAGCCCTACCAATCTGAACACTGAAGCTTTCTTT.

This chain connects TRBV19 to TRBJ2-7; 10 positions agree with TRBD1. Germline V gene lookup returns CDR1 LNHDA and CDR2 SQIVND (reference sequence). This CDR3 has 14 amino acids. V was pared by 6 bases and J by 5 bases, with 7 bases of the junction left unmatched. The CDR3 here is CASSPGQGLHEQYF. The CDR3, as DNA: TGTGCCAGTAGCCCGGGACAGGGGTTACACGAGCAGTACTTC.

CDR3: CASRSDRGLYGYTF. The DNA of the CDR3 is TGTGCCAGCAGGTCTGACAGGGGACTCTATGGCTACACCTTC. The genes are TRBV5-4 and TRBJ1-2, with TRBD1 identical over 8 bases. Germline V gives CDR1 SGHNT, CDR2 YYREEE (reference sequence). J lost 4 bases, V lost 5 bases, and 7 bases had no gene match. CDR3 length: 14 residues.

This clone was observed a single time. The chain combines TRBV6-5 with TRBJ1-2; D unclear. The CDR3 runs 12 residues. CDR1 and CDR2 from the germline V gene are MNHEY and SVGAGI. V was pared by 6 bases and J by 8 bases, with 13 bases between. CDR3 amino acids: CASSQLLGGYTF. As DNA, the CDR3 is TGTGCCAGCAGCCAACTCCTCGGGGGCTACACCTTC.

This chain connects TRBV28 to TRBJ2-1, with D possibly called TRBD1 or TRBD2 (5 bases each). CDR1 is MDHEN, CDR2 SYDVKM, per germline. This CDR3 contains 13 residues. Between the trimmed V and J ends, which lost 6 bases and 9 bases, there was a span of 15 bases. The DNA of the CDR3 is TGTGCCAGCAGGTGGGGGAGTATTGGTGAGCAGTTCTTC. This gives the protein CASRWGSIGEQFF.

This clone was seen only once. The rearrangement joins TRBV7-2 to TRBJ2-2, with D unclear. The CDR3 has 15 residues. CDR1 and CDR2 (germline): SGHTA, FQGNSA. Trimming shortened V by 2 bases and J by 0 bases, and 7 bases separated the two germline ends. The CDR3 sequence: CASSLFSPNTGELFF. The CDR3, as DNA: TGTGCCAGCAGCTTATTCAGCCCGAACACCGGGGAGCTGTTTTTT.

The rearrangement links TRBV5-1 to TRBJ1-4; perhaps TRBD1 as D (6 bases). This CDR3 is built from 16 residues. The V and J ends lost 4 bases and 5 bases respectively, with 18 bases between them. CDR1 and CDR2 from the germline V gene are SGHRS and YFSETQ. The CDR3 coding sequence is TGCGCCAGCAGCGGCGGAAACAGGGAACGAAATGAAAAACTGTTTTTT. Amino acids: CASSGGNRERNEKLFF. Based on the CDR3 plus reference TRBV5-1 and TRBJ1-4, the full variable domain is KAGVTQTPRYLIKTRGQQVTLSCSPISGHRSVSWYQQTPGQGLQFLFEYFSETQRNKGNFPGRFSGRQFSNSRSEMNVSTLELGDSALYLCASSGGNRERNEKLFFGSGTQLSVL.

This rearrangement joins TRBV5-1 to TRBJ2-2; tentatively, D is TRBD1 (5 bases). V shed 3 bases and J shed 4 bases, with 10 bases lying between them. Germline CDR1 SGHRS, CDR2 YFSETQ. The CDR3 spans 14 residues. Written as DNA, the CDR3 is TGCGCCAGCAGCTACCAGACAGCCACCGGGGAGCTGTTTTTT. This codes for CASSYQTATGELFF.

The chain employs TRBV6-5 and TRBJ1-4; no definite D call. The CDR3 is 15 residues long. V gave up 0 bases and J gave up 0 bases, with 5 bases separating them. In germline, CDR1 is MNHEY, CDR2 SVGAGI. In DNA, the CDR3 is TGTGCCAGCAGTTACTCCGGGACAACTAATGAAAAACTGTTTTTT. Translation: CASSYSGTTNEKLFF.

This clone was counted between two and nine times. This chain uses TRBV6-5 with TRBJ1-1; D ambiguous. V lost 0 bases to trimming and J lost 10 bases, with 15 bases between them. There are 14 residues in the CDR3. CDR1 is MNHEY and CDR2 is SVGAGI in the germline V gene. For the CDR3, the DNA is TGTGCCAGCAGTTACTCCGGGTTTGGGTATGGAGCTTTCTTT. Its translation: CASSYSGFGYGAFF.

This chain connects TRBV5-6 to TRBJ1-4; tentative D call: TRBD1 (6 bases). This CDR3 has 15 amino acids. The V end was cut by 6 bases, the J end by 6 bases, with 18 bases between. Germline lookup yields CDR1 SGHDT and CDR2 YYEEEE. The CDR3 loop is CASIARGRVDEKLFF. Here the CDR3 DNA reads TGTGCCAGCATCGCCAGGGGCAGGGTTGATGAAAAACTGTTTTTT.

The chain recombines TRBV9 with TRBJ2-7; D is unclear. The V and J ends lost 0 bases and 5 bases respectively, with 15 bases between them. CDR1 is SGDLS, CDR2 YYNGEE, per germline. The CDR3 runs to 15 residues. This chain's CDR3 is CASSVEGRWWDEQYF. CDR3 bases: TGTGCCAGCAGCGTAGAGGGCAGGTGGTGGGACGAGCAGTACTTC.

This chain connects TRBV12-5 to TRBJ1-2, with D perhaps matching TRBD1 (6 bases). There are 13 residues in the CDR3. The germline CDR1 and CDR2 sequences are LGHNT and FRNRAP. Trimming pared 7 bases from V and 5 bases from J, leaving 14 bases between. CDR3 region: CASAPGQGYGYTF. The DNA of the CDR3 is TGTGCTAGTGCCCCGGGACAAGGTTATGGCTACACCTTC. The variable domain in full, completed from reference TRBV12-5 and TRBJ1-2, reads DARVTQTPRHKVTEMGQEVTMRCQPILGHNTVFWYRQTMMQGLELLAYFRNRAPLDDSGMPKDRFSAEMPDATLATLKIQPSEPRDSAVYFCASAPGQGYGYTFGSGTRLTVV.

There are a few counts of this clone. The chain joins TRBV4-2 to TRBJ1-4; D is undetermined. CDR3 length: 13 residues. The V gene lost 0 bases and the J gene lost 10 bases, with 9 bases spanning the gap. The germline V gene has CDR1 LGHNA and CDR2 YNFKEQ. The CDR3 DNA sequence: TGTGCCAGCAGCCAAGATAAGGGTGGAAAACTGTTTTTT. It is translated as CASSQDKGGKLFF.

This chain links TRBV6-1 with TRBJ2-2, with D possibly being TRBD1 (6 bases). Trimming removed 4 bases at V and 7 bases at J, with 19 bases between. CDR3 size: 16 residues. CDR1 MNHNS and CDR2 SASEGT come from the germline V gene. CDR3: CASSGRQVEHLGELFF. The CDR3 DNA follows: TGTGCCAGCAGTGGACGACAGGTGGAACACCTCGGGGAGCTGTTTTTT.

The genes are TRBV15 and TRBJ2-2, with D possibly TRBD2 on 6 matching bases. Germline V gives CDR1 LNHNV, CDR2 YYDKDF (reference sequence). The CDR3 sequence is 13 residues long. The germline V and J ends were trimmed by 2 bases and 6 bases, with 7 bases remaining between them. The CDR3 loop reads CATSRTSSGELFF. In DNA, the CDR3 is TGTGCCACCAGCAGAACTAGCTCCGGGGAGCTGTTTTTT. Full variable domain (remainder filled in from reference TRBV15 and TRBJ2-2): DAMVIQNPRYQVTQFGKPVTLSCSQTLNHNVMYWYQQKSSQAPKLLFHYYDKDFNNEADTPDNFQSRRPNTSFCFLDIRSPGLGDTAMYLCATSRTSSGELFFGEGSRLTVL.

CDR3: CASRGTGHRVQETQYF. CDR3 DNA: TGTGCCAGCAGGGGTACGGGACACCGGGTCCAGGAGACCCAGTACTTC. The chain combines TRBV27 with TRBJ2-5, with D maybe TRBD1 (6 bases). The germline V gene encodes CDR1 MNHEY and CDR2 SMNVEV (reference sequence). Trimming took off 6 bases at V and 5 bases at J, with 22 bases between the two ends. The CDR3 sequence is 16 residues long.

This chain links TRBV18 with TRBJ2-6; D may be TRBD1 (6 bases). The CDR3 loop spans 15 amino acids. Trimming stripped 6 bases from V and 0 bases from J, with 9 bases between. Looked up from germline, CDR1 is KGHSH and CDR2 is LQKENI. In DNA, the CDR3 is TGTGCCAGCTCCCGCAGGGGCTCTGGGGCCAACGTCCTGACTTTC. Translation: CASSRRGSGANVLTF. Full variable domain (remainder filled in from reference TRBV18 and TRBJ2-6): NAGVMQNPRHLVRRRGQEARLRCSPMKGHSHVYWYRQLPEEGLKFMVYLQKENIIDESGMPKERFSAEFPKEGPSILRIQQVVRGDSAAYFCASSRRGSGANVLTFGAGSRLTVL.

The chain combines TRBV12-3 or TRBV12-4 with TRBJ1-6; 7 bases align to TRBD1. CDR3 length: 11 amino acids. CDR3 DNA sequence: TGTTCGACAGGGAAGGAATCACCCCTCCACTTT. Its translation is CSTGKESPLHF.

This clone has just a few counts. The V call is TRBV10-3, the J call TRBJ2-1; a possible D gene is TRBD1 (6 bases). Germline V CDR1 and CDR2: ENHRY, SYGVKD. The V end lost 2 bases, the J end lost 9 bases, and 11 bases lay between the germline ends. The length of the CDR3 is 13 residues. CDR3 in amino acids: CAISELWTAEQFF. As DNA, the CDR3 is TGTGCCATCAGTGAGCTCTGGACAGCTGAGCAGTTCTTC.

This clone was seen a handful of times. The sample has other DNA sequences that encode this CDR3 too. The rearrangement links TRBV3-1 (or the pseudogene TRBV3-2) to TRBJ2-3; D assignment may be TRBD1 or TRBD2 (7 bases each). The V and J ends lost 1 base and 2 bases respectively, with 13 bases between them. The CDR3 is 16 amino acids. CDR1 is LGHDT and CDR2 is YNNKEL in the germline V gene (reference sequence). The CDR3 DNA follows: TGTGCCAGCAGCCAAGTCTCAGGGGGGGCCACAGATACGCAGTATTTT. Residues: CASSQVSGGATDTQYF.